This T cell receptor beta chain was documented in a study of vaccination and CD4 T cells after COVID-19. Findings of the study overall: For convalescent patients, a median about 86% of reactive clones surfaced exclusively after vaccination.

Cultured CD4+ T-cell DNA underwent Oncomine TCR Beta short-read sequencing. MiXCR, run by TCRdb on the PCR reads, gives a single entry per CDR3 protein. This sample has 10,000 or so distinct CDR3 sequences, with approximately 70% found just once. Germline assignment: CDR1 DFQATT and CDR2 SNEGSKA (reference sequence). CDR3 size: 17 residues. Deletions cut 0 bases from V and 0 bases from J, with 17 bases between. The treatment denotes: roughly 11-day PBMC culture with coronavirus spike peptide pools or control peptides (ViraFEST assay). IL-2 (around 10 IU/ml) and peptide pools (roughly 10 ug/ml) were added to cultures of 1.5 million to 2 million PBMCs per well. Of note for this clonotype: Antigen unknown.

J is TRBJ1-2 and V is TRBV20-1; D is undetermined. The sample comprised CD4+ T cells from blood, cultured in vitro. The sequence was obtained from a human donor who had recovered from COVID-19. CDR3 sequence (DNA): TGCAGTGCTAGAGATTTGCGGGGAGTGGTCTCTAACTATGGCTACACCTTC. Protein: CSARDLRGVVSNYGYTF.